This T cell receptor beta chain was captured in a study of cytomegalovirus exposure and HLA in healthy donors. Germline V gives CDR1 SGHRS, CDR2 YFSETQ. V gave up 1 base and J gave up 0 bases, with 8 bases separating them. This CDR3 is built from 14 residues. Primers included in the PCR were 60 Vbeta and 13 Jbeta primers. Clones were sequenced by immunoSEQ multiplex PCR, and TCRdb holds only the in-frame ones, with some missing. The table records some 180,000 clones, about 86% of them present only once. Notes on the study in general: Earlier analysis looked at TCR beta V segments, and most were productive about 90% or about 30% of the time. Information on immune exposure was restricted to one variable (CMV serostatus). Among CMV-associated TCR beta chains, most appeared HLA-restricted in a later analysis. Later analysis identified several of the most significant clusters that appeared linked to common viral pathogens.

On this clone itself: Its antigen is not known.

The genes are TRBV5-1 and TRBJ2-7; possible D gene TRBD1, 5 bases. Sequencing was carried out using PBMCs. This receptor was identified in a man aged 40-49 years in good health and CMV-seropositive. The CDR3 DNA sequence: TGCGCCAGCAGCTTGACAGGCAGCTCCTACGAGCAGTACTTC. Translation gives CASSLTGSSYEQYF. The full variable domain, in which reference TRBV5-1 and TRBJ2-7 provide the parts outside the CDR3, is KAGVTQTPRYLIKTRGQQVTLSCSPISGHRSVSWYQQTPGQGLQFLFEYFSETQRNKGNFPGRFSGRQFSNSRSEMNVSTLELGDSALYLCASSLTGSSYEQYFGPGTRLTVT.